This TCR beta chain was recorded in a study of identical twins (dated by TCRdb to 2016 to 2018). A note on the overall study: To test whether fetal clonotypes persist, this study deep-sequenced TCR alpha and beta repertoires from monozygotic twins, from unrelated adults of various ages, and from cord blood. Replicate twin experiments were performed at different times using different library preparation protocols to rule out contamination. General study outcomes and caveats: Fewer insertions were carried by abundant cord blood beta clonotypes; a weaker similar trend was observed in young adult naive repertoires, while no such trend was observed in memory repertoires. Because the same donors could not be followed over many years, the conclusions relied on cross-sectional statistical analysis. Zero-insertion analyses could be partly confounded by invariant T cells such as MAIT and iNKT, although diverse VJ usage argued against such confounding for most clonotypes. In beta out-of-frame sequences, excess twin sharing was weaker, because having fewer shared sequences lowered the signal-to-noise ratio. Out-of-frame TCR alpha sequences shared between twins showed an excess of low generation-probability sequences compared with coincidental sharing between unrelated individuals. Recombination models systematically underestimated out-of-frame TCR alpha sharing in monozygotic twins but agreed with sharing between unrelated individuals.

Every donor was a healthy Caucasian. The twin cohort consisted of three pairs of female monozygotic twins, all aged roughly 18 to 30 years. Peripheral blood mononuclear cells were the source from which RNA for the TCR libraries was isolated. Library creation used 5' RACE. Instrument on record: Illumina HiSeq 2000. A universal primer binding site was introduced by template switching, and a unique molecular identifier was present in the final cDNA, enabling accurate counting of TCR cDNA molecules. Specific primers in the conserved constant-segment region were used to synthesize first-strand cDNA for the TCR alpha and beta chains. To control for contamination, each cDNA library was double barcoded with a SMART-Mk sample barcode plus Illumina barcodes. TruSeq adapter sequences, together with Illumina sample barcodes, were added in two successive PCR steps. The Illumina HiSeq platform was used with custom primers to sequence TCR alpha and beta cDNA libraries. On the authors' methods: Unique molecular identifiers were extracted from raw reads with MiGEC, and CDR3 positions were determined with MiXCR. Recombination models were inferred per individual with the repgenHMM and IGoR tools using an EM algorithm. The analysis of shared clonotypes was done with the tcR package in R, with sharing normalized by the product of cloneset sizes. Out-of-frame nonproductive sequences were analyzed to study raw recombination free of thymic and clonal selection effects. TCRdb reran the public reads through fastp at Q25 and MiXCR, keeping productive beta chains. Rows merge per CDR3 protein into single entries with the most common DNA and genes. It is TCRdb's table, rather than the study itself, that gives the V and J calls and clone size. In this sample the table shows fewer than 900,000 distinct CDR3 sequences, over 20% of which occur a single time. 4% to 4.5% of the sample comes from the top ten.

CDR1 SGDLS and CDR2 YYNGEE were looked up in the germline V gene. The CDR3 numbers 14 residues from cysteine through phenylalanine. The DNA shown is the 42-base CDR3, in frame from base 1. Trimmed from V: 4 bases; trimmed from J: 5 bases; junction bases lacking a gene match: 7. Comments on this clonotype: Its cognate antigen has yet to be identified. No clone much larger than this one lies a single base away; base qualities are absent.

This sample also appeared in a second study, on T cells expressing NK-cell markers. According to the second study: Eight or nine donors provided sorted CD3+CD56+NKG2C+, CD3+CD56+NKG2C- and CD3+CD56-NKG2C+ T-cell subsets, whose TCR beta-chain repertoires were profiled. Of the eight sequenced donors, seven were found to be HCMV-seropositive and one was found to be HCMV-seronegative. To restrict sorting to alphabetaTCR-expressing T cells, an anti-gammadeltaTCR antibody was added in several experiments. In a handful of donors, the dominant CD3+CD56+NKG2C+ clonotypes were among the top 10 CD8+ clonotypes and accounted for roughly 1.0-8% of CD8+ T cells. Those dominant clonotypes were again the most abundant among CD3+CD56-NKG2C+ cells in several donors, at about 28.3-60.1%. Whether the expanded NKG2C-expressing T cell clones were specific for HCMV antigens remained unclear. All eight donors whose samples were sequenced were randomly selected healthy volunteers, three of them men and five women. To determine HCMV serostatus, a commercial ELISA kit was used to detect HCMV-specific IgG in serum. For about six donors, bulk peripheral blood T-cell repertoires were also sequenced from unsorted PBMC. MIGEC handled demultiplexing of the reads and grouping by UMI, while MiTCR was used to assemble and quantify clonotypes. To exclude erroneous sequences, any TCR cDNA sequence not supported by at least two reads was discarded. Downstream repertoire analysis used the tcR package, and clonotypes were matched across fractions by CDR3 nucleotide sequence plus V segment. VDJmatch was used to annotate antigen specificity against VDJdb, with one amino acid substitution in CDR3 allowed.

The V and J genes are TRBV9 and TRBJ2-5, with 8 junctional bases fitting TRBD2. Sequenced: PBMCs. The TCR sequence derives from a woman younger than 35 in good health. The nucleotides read TGTGCCAGCAGCCCCCGGACTAGCTTGGAGACCCAGTACTTC. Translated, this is CASSPRTSLETQYF.